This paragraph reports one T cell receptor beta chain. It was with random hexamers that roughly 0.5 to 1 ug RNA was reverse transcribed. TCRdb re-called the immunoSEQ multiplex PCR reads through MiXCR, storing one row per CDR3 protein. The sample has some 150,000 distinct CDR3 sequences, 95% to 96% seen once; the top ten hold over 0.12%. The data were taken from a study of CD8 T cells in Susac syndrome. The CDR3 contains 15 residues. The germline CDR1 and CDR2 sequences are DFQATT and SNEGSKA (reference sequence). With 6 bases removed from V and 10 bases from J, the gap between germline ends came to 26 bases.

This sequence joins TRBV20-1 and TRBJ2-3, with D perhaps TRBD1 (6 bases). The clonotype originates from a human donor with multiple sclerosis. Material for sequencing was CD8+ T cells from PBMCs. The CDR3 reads CSARVKGEPSASQYF. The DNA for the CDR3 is TGCAGTGCCAGGGTAAAGGGGGAACCTTCAGCATCGCAGTATTTT.